What follows are 8 T cell receptor beta chains derived from one specimen sequenced in a study of T cells in localized non-small cell lung cancer. This table comes from immunoSEQ multiplex PCR, and its TCRdb copy is limited to in-frame clones, with some not included. The sample lists 130,000 or so clones, more than 80% occurring once. Material: peripheral blood, obtained before any cancer treatment. The receptor set was obtained from a female donor of 60 years or more with stage I lung adenocarcinoma.

The rearrangement uses TRBV6-5 and TRBJ1-1; D may be TRBD1 (5 bases). The V gene's germline CDR1 is MNHEY and CDR2 SVGAGI. The CDR3 is 12 amino acids. V was shortened by 6 bases and J by 6 bases, with 11 bases between the two germline ends. The CDR3 DNA is TGTGCCAGCAGCACAGGTGTGGCTGAAGCTTTCTTT. Its translation: CASSTGVAEAFF.

The J gene is TRBJ2-2, the V gene TRBV19, with D possibly matching TRBD1 (6 bases). Trimming removed 3 bases at V and 1 base at J, with 12 bases between. The CDR3 extends over 16 amino acids. Germline CDR1 reads LNHDA; CDR2 reads SQIVND (reference sequence). The CDR3 sequence: CASSIGGLRNTGELFF. DNA for the CDR3: TGTGCCAGTAGTATTGGGGGCCTCAGGAACACCGGGGAGCTGTTTTTT. Based on the CDR3 plus reference TRBV19 and TRBJ2-2, the full variable domain is DGGITQSPKYLFRKEGQNVTLSCEQNLNHDAMYWYRQDPGQGLRLIYYSQIVNDFQKGDIAEGYSVSREKKESFPLTVTSAQKNPTAFYLCASSIGGLRNTGELFFGEGSRLTVL.

The chain combines TRBV6-5 with TRBJ1-1; possible D gene TRBD1, 6 bases. V was shortened by 2 bases and J by 5 bases, with 9 bases between the two germline ends. Per germline, CDR1 MNHEY and CDR2 SVGAGI. This CDR3 has 13 residues. CDR3 nucleotide sequence: TGTGCCAGCAGTTACAGGGGGGGTACTGAAGCTTTCTTT. Amino acids: CASSYRGGTEAFF.

The rearrangement uses TRBV5-4 and TRBJ2-6, with D unresolved. Germline values: CDR1 SGHNT, CDR2 YYREEE (reference sequence). CDR3 size: 16 residues. V was clipped by 2 bases and J by 0 bases, with 9 bases between them. The CDR3 loop reads CASSLGSRSGANVLTF. The CDR3 DNA follows: TGTGCCAGCAGCTTAGGCAGTCGCTCTGGGGCCAACGTCCTGACTTTC.

This rearrangement joins TRBV7-2 to TRBJ2-1; no clear D gene. The germline V gene has CDR1 SGHTA and CDR2 FQGNSA. Trimming cost V 3 bases and J 10 bases, with 10 bases left between them. This CDR3 contains 12 residues. Here the CDR3 reads CASSFPMGEQFF. CDR3 nucleotides: TGTGCCAGCAGCTTCCCAATGGGGGAGCAGTTCTTC.

This rearrangement joins TRBV5-1 to TRBJ2-7, with 8 bases that match TRBD2. CDR1 and CDR2 from the germline V gene are SGHRS and YFSETQ. Trimming cost V 5 bases and J 4 bases; bases outside gene matches: 8. The CDR3 has 14 residues. The CDR3 protein is CASRPERESYEQYF. DNA of the CDR3: TGCGCCAGCAGGCCGGAGCGGGAGTCATACGAGCAGTACTTC.

This sequence joins TRBV18 and TRBJ2-6; TRBD2 aligns across 7 bases. Per germline, CDR1 KGHSH and CDR2 LQKENI. V gave up 3 bases and J gave up 1 base; unmatched junction bases: 9. The length of the CDR3 is 18 residues. The CDR3 DNA is TGTGCCAGCTCACCTGATTATAGGGGACTATCTGGGGCCAACGTCCTGACTTTC. Translated: CASSPDYRGLSGANVLTF.

This rearrangement joins TRBV6-5 to TRBJ1-4; D remains unclear. The germline CDR1 and CDR2 sequences are MNHEY and SVGAGI. Trimming took off 5 bases at V and 5 bases at J, with 6 bases between the two ends. CDR3 length: 12 amino acids. The chain's CDR3 is CASSLVNEKLFF. CDR3 DNA sequence: TGTGCCAGCAGTCTCGTGAATGAAAAACTGTTTTTT.